The rows below give T cell receptor beta chains drawn from one sample of a study of CD8+ T cells in alopecia areata. Sequencing was performed with immunoSEQ multiplex PCR; in TCRdb, only in-frame clones are kept and a portion is missing. The sample consists of 140,000 to 150,000 clones, roughly 58% of them appearing once. Sequencing was done on a sample of CD8+ T cells sorted from blood. These TCRs come from a human donor in good health. CDR3s include the opening cysteine and the closing phenylalanine or tryptophan. Fields, in order: V gene, clone size, J gene, D gene, CDR3 DNA, CDR3 protein. The D gene is left open where the match is weak. Size values are once, few and many counts, or a class for expanded clones, and some rows have none.

>TRBV28|-|TRBJ2-5|-
TGTGCCAGCAACCACCACACAGCGCGGGAGACCCAGTACTTC
CASNHHTARETQYF
>TRBV29-1|-|TRBJ2-7|TRBD2
TGCAGCGTTGAGAGCCTAGCGGACTACGAGCAGTACTTC
CSVESLADYEQYF
>TRBV9|-|TRBJ2-7|-
TGTGCCAGCAGCGTAGGCGGGACTTCCAGCTCCTACGAGCAGTACTTC
CASSVGGTSSSYEQYF
>TRBV29-1|-|TRBJ2-1|TRBD2
TGCAGCGTTGTAGGACTAGCGGACAATGAGCAGTTCTTC
CSVVGLADNEQFF
>TRBV9|-|TRBJ2-1|TRBD2
TGTGCCAGCAGCGCCGGACTAGCGGACCTGGAGCAGTTCTTC
CASSAGLADLEQFF
>TRBV27|-|TRBJ2-1|TRBD2
TGTGCCAGCACCCGGCGACTAGCGGGACCTTATACGGGGCTCAGGGAGCAGTTCTTC
CASTRRLAGPYTGLREQFF
>TRBV5-6|few|TRBJ2-7|TRBD2
TGTGCCAGCAGCACTGGACTAGCGGGAGTCTACGAGCAGTACTTC
CASSTGLAGVYEQYF
>TRBV27|-|TRBJ2-1|-
TGTGCCAGCAGTACCTACAAGGACCTCTCACGGATCTACAATGAGCAGTTCTTC
CASSTYKDLSRIYNEQFF
>TRBV11-2|few|TRBJ2-1|TRBD2
TGTGCCAGCAGCTCCCGACTAGCGGGGGGAGAGCAGTTCTTC
CASSSRLAGGEQFF
>TRBV7-9|-|TRBJ2-2|-
TGTGCCAGCAGCTCCAGCGGGGAGCTGTTTTTT
CASSSSGELFF
>TRBV5-1|-|TRBJ2-1|TRBD1
TGCGCCAGCAGATCGTACAGGGGTGGGTCCTACAATGAGCAGTTCTTC
CASRSYRGGSYNEQFF
>TRBV30|-|TRBJ2-4|-
TGTGCCTGGAGTGATTACTTAGCCAAAAACATTCAGTACTTC
CAWSDYLAKNIQYF
>TRBV6-5|-|TRBJ2-7|-
TGTGCCAGCAGTTACACAGCACGGTCGGGTTACGAGCAGTACTTC
CASSYTARSGYEQYF
>TRBV29-1|-|TRBJ1-2|-
TGCAGCGTTGCGTCCAGGGGTGGCTACACCTTC
CSVASRGGYTF
>TRBV5-1|once|TRBJ2-3|TRBD2
TGCGCCAGCAGCTTGGCCGGACTAGCAACAGATACGCAGTATTTT
CASSLAGLATDTQYF
>TRBV28|few|TRBJ1-4|-
TGTGCCAGCAGTTTCCCTACGCCTTCAGAACGACAAGCAACTAATGAAAAACTGTTTTTT
CASSFPTPSERQATNEKLFF
>TRBV27|-|TRBJ2-7|-
TGTGCCAGCAGTTTAAATGCGCGGGAGCAGTACTTC
CASSLNAREQYF
>TRBV9|once|TRBJ2-5|-
TGTGCCAGCAGCTTTGACAGATCTCAAGAGACCCAGTACTTC
CASSFDRSQETQYF
>TRBV5-6|-|TRBJ2-1|-
TGTGCCAGCAGTTCTGGTTTGGAGCAGTTCTTC
CASSSGLEQFF
>TRBV5-6|-|TRBJ1-5|-
TGTGCCAGCAGCTACGGGGCAGGGAATCAGCCCCAGCATTTT
CASSYGAGNQPQHF
>TRBV2|-|TRBJ1-1|-
TGTGCCAGCAGTGAAGCGATTGGCCGGTGGGGAGCTTTCTTT
CASSEAIGRWGAFF
>TRBV7-9|-|TRBJ1-1|-
TGTGCCAGCAGCTCCGCAAACACTGAAGCTTTCTTT
CASSSANTEAFF
>TRBV29-1|-|TRBJ2-3|-
TGCAGCGTTCTAGGTCTGGGCACAGATACGCAGTATTTT
CSVLGLGTDTQYF
>TRBV29-1|-|TRBJ2-1|-
TGCAGCGTTGAGGGACCTTTCGTTCTGGGTGAGCAGTTCTTC
CSVEGPFVLGEQFF
>TRBV27|few|TRBJ1-4|-
TGTGCCAGCAGTTTAGGAGGGAACGAAAAACTGTTTTTT
CASSLGGNEKLFF
>TRBV13|-|TRBJ2-1|-
TGTGCCAGCAGCTTATTGGCGAACAATGAGCAGTTCTTC
CASSLLANNEQFF
>TRBV29-1|few|TRBJ1-1|TRBD1
TGCAGCGCCCTGGGGGACAGGGTCGAAGCTTTCTTT
CSALGDRVEAFF
>TRBV29-1|-|TRBJ2-7|-
TGCAGCGTTTTCGGGGTCGTCCCCTACGAGCAGTACTTC
CSVFGVVPYEQYF
>TRBV19|many|TRBJ2-1|-
TGTGCCAGTAGTCAGGGCGGGGTCGCCAATGAGCAGTTCTTC
CASSQGGVANEQFF
>TRBV29-1|-|TRBJ2-1|-
TGCAGCGTTGTCTCCTCAGGGGTCGACAATGAGCAGTTCTTC
CSVVSSGVDNEQFF
>TRBV2|-|TRBJ2-7|TRBD1
TGTGCCAGCCGGGACAGGGGGTTCGACGAGCAGTACTTC
CASRDRGFDEQYF
>TRBV20-1|few|TRBJ1-2|-
TGCAGTGCTAGAGATCTGGGGGGCTACACCTTC
CSARDLGGYTF
>TRBV9|-|TRBJ2-5|TRBD2
TGTGCCAGCAGCGCGACGGGGGGAACGGAGACCCAGTACTTC
CASSATGGTETQYF
>TRBV7-3|-|TRBJ2-5|-
TGTGCCAGCAGCTTAAAGTACTTC
CASSLKYF
>TRBV7-8|-|TRBJ2-5|TRBD2
TGTGCCAGCAGCTTACTAGCGGGAGGGCAAGAGACCCAGTACTTC
CASSLLAGGQETQYF
>TRBV27|-|TRBJ1-1|-
TGTGCCAGCAGTTTATCTACGAGGGTCACTGAAGCTTTCTTT
CASSLSTRVTEAFF
>TRBV6-6|-|TRBJ2-7|-
TGTGCCAGCCGCCTTTCCTACGAGCAGTACTTC
CASRLSYEQYF
>TRBV14|-|TRBJ2-7|-
TGTGCCAGCAGCCTCGCTTCCGAGCAGTACTTC
CASSLASEQYF
>TRBV5-6|-|TRBJ2-1|TRBD1
TGTGCCAGCAGCTTTTACCCGACAGGGGGCAATGAGCAGTTCTTC
CASSFYPTGGNEQFF
>TRBV5-6|-|TRBJ1-2|-
TGTGCCAGCAGCGCTCTGACTCGGGGGCTCGGCTACACCTTC
CASSALTRGLGYTF
>TRBV5-6|-|TRBJ1-1|-
TGTGCCAGCAGCTTGAGTGGGACTGAAGCTTTCTTT
CASSLSGTEAFF
>TRBV11-3|-|TRBJ2-7|-
TGTGCCAGCAGAAGAGTTTACGAGCAGTACTTC
CASRRVYEQYF
>TRBV5-6|-|TRBJ1-5|-
TGTGCCAGCAGCCTGTCGAGCAATCAGCCCCAGCATTTT
CASSLSSNQPQHF
>TRBV7-9|-|TRBJ1-4|TRBD1
TGTGCCAGCAGCCTGACAGGGGAGGGGACGGATGAAAAACTGTTTTTT
CASSLTGEGTDEKLFF
>TRBV2|-|TRBJ2-1|-
TGTGCCAGCAGTGTAACGGCCTCCTATGAGCAGTTCTTC
CASSVTASYEQFF